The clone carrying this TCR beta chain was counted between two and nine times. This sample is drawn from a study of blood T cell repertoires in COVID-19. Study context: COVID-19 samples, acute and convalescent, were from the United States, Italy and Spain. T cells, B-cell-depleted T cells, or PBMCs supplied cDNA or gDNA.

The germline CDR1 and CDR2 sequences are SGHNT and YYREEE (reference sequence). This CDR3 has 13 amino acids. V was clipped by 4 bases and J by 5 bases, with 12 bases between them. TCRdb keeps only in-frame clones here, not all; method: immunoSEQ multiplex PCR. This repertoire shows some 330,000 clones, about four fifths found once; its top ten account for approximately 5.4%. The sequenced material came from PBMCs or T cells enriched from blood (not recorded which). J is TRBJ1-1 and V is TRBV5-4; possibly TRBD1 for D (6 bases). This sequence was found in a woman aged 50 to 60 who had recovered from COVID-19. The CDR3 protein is CASSTGQRTEAFF. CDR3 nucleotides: TGTGCCAGCAGCACCGGACAGAGGACTGAAGCTTTCTTT.